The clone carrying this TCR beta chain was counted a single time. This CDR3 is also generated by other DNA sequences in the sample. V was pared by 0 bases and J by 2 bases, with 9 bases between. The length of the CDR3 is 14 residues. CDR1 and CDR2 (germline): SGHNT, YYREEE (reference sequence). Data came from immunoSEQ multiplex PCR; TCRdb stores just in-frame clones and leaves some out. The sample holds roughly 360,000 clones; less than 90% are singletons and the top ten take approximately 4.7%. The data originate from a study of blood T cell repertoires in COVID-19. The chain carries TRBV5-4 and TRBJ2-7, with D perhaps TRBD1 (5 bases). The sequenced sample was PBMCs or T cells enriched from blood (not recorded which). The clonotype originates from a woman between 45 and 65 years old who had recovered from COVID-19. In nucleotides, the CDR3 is TGTGCCAGCAGCTTGGGTGGGGCACCCTACGAGCAGTACTTC. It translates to CASSLGGAPYEQYF.